This T cell receptor beta chain was profiled in a study of T cell repertoires in cytomegalovirus infection. TCRdb re-called the reads through MiXCR, storing one row per CDR3 protein. The repertoire holds under 200,000 distinct CDR3 sequences, with 8.5% to 10% as singletons. Germline V gene lookup returns CDR1 SGHRS and CDR2 YFSETQ. After removal of 0 bases from V and 2 bases from J, the junction contained 1 base not matched to a gene. This CDR3 is 14 amino acids long. This clonotype has more than one count but fewer than ten. The sequencing sample was made of PBMCs. This sequence joins TRBV5-1 and TRBJ1-2, with 7 bases that match TRBD1. The clonotype was recovered from a human donor in good health (CMV status not recorded). Some clones in this sample may be carry-over from other donors' samples. The CDR3 reads CASSLADRNYGYTF. Written as DNA, the CDR3 is TGCGCCAGCAGCTTGGCGGACAGGAACTATGGCTACACCTTC.